These T cell receptor beta chains were read from a single sample in a study of blood T cell repertoires in COVID-19. The data were produced by immunoSEQ multiplex PCR, yet TCRdb's version contains in-frame clones alone and is incomplete. The sample carries 300,000 or so clones, roughly nine tenths recorded once. The sequenced sample was PBMCs or T cells enriched from blood (not recorded which). These receptors were collected from a woman aged 25-40 years who had recovered from COVID-19. The CDR3 runs from the conserved cysteine through the conserved F or W. The order of the fields is clone size, V gene, D gene, J gene, CDR3 protein, CDR3 DNA. The D gene is left open where the match is weak. Size values are once, few and many counts, or a class for expanded clones, and some rows have none.

abundance: NA; v_gene: TRBV21-1; d_gene: NA; j_gene: TRBJ1-6; CDR3aa: CASSHYRQGAPNSPLHF; CDR3nt: TGTGCCAGCAGCCATTATAGACAGGGGGCCCCTAATTCACCCCTCCACTTT
abundance: NA; v_gene: TRBV24-1; d_gene: TRBD1; j_gene: TRBJ2-3; CDR3aa: CATTLGQGDTDTQYF; CDR3nt: TGTGCCACCACCCTGGGACAGGGGGACACAGATACGCAGTATTTT
abundance: NA; v_gene: TRBV29-1; d_gene: NA; j_gene: TRBJ2-7; CDR3aa: CSVAQGNYEQYF; CDR3nt: TGCAGCGTTGCCCAGGGTAACTACGAGCAGTACTTC
abundance: NA; v_gene: TRBV5-8; d_gene: NA; j_gene: TRBJ2-1; CDR3aa: CASLPAGFKDNEQFF; CDR3nt: TGTGCCAGCTTGCCCGCAGGATTTAAGGACAATGAGCAGTTCTTC
abundance: NA; v_gene: TRBV4-2; d_gene: NA; j_gene: TRBJ2-7; CDR3aa: CASSQEQIYEQYF; CDR3nt: TGTGCCAGCAGCCAAGAACAGATCTACGAGCAGTACTTC
abundance: few; v_gene: TRBV3-1/TRBV3-2; d_gene: TRBD1; j_gene: TRBJ1-5; CDR3aa: CASSPGTGDNQPQHF; CDR3nt: TGTGCCAGCAGCCCAGGGACAGGGGACAATCAGCCCCAGCATTTT
abundance: NA; v_gene: TRBV5-6; d_gene: NA; j_gene: TRBJ2-7; CDR3aa: CASSVQGLPYEQYF; CDR3nt: TGTGCCAGCAGCGTACAGGGATTACCCTACGAGCAGTACTTC
abundance: NA; v_gene: TRBV6-8; d_gene: TRBD1; j_gene: TRBJ1-5; CDR3aa: CASRSGTGNQPQHF; CDR3nt: TGTGCCAGCAGATCCGGGACAGGGAATCAGCCCCAGCATTTT
abundance: NA; v_gene: TRBV6-1; d_gene: TRBD1; j_gene: TRBJ1-5; CDR3aa: CASSEVMQGARQPQHF; CDR3nt: TGTGCCAGCAGTGAAGTAATGCAGGGGGCAAGGCAGCCCCAGCATTTT
abundance: once; v_gene: TRBV7-2; d_gene: NA; j_gene: TRBJ2-2; CDR3aa: CASSRPGQRTNTGELFF; CDR3nt: TGTGCCAGCAGCCGTCCGGGACAACGTACGAACACCGGGGAGCTGTTTTTT
abundance: NA; v_gene: TRBV3-1/TRBV3-2; d_gene: TRBD1; j_gene: TRBJ1-2; CDR3aa: CASSQDQGATTF; CDR3nt: TGTGCCAGCAGCCAAGATCAGGGGGCTACTACCTTC
abundance: once; v_gene: TRBV7-9; d_gene: NA; j_gene: TRBJ1-1; CDR3aa: CASSSQGPGNTEAFF; CDR3nt: TGTGCCAGCAGCTCGCAGGGGCCAGGGAACACTGAAGCTTTCTTT
abundance: NA; v_gene: TRBV3-1/TRBV3-2; d_gene: TRBD1; j_gene: TRBJ1-5; CDR3aa: CASSTGGGQPQHF; CDR3nt: TGTGCCAGCAGTACAGGGGGCGGACAGCCCCAGCATTTT
abundance: NA; v_gene: TRBV10-2; d_gene: NA; j_gene: TRBJ2-4; CDR3aa: CASSGPGMDIQYF; CDR3nt: TGCGCCAGCAGTGGTCCAGGGATGGACATTCAGTACTTC
abundance: NA; v_gene: TRBV29-1; d_gene: NA; j_gene: TRBJ2-3; CDR3aa: CSVDAQGSTDTQYF; CDR3nt: TGCAGCGTTGACGCACAGGGAAGCACAGATACGCAGTATTTT
abundance: NA; v_gene: TRBV6-5; d_gene: NA; j_gene: TRBJ1-1; CDR3aa: CASSYMAMTENTEAFF; CDR3nt: TGTGCCAGCAGTTACATGGCCATGACAGAGAACACTGAAGCTTTCTTT
abundance: NA; v_gene: TRBV7-7; d_gene: TRBD1; j_gene: TRBJ1-4; CDR3aa: CASSSGQPNEKLFF; CDR3nt: TGTGCCAGCAGCTCGGGACAGCCTAATGAAAAACTGTTTTTT
abundance: once; v_gene: TRBV21-1; d_gene: NA; j_gene: TRBJ2-6; CDR3aa: CASSTPLGQGASGANVLTF; CDR3nt: TGTGCCAGCAGCACCCCCCTGGGACAGGGGGCGTCTGGGGCCAACGTCCTGACTTTC
abundance: NA; v_gene: TRBV14; d_gene: NA; j_gene: TRBJ1-4; CDR3aa: CASSPYPEGTNEKLFF; CDR3nt: TGTGCCAGCAGCCCCTACCCGGAGGGAACTAATGAAAAACTGTTTTTT
abundance: NA; v_gene: TRBV13; d_gene: NA; j_gene: TRBJ2-2; CDR3aa: CASSGRLANTGELFF; CDR3nt: TGTGCCAGCAGCGGAAGACTAGCGAACACCGGGGAGCTGTTTTTT
abundance: once; v_gene: TRBV29-1; d_gene: TRBD1; j_gene: TRBJ1-1; CDR3aa: CSVNPRGEISEAFF; CDR3nt: TGCAGCGTAAATCCCAGGGGGGAGATTTCTGAAGCTTTCTTT
abundance: NA; v_gene: TRBV9; d_gene: NA; j_gene: TRBJ1-1; CDR3aa: CASSVGAGRNTEAFF; CDR3nt: TGTGCCAGCAGCGTAGGTGCGGGCCGGAACACTGAAGCTTTCTTT
abundance: NA; v_gene: TRBV5-6; d_gene: TRBD1; j_gene: TRBJ2-4; CDR3aa: CASSWGGTGFEVQYF; CDR3nt: TGTGCCAGCAGCTGGGGCGGGACAGGGTTTGAGGTTCAGTACTTC
abundance: NA; v_gene: TRBV19; d_gene: TRBD1; j_gene: TRBJ2-7; CDR3aa: CASSPDRGQEQYF; CDR3nt: TGTGCCAGTAGTCCTGACAGGGGGCAGGAGCAGTACTTC
abundance: once; v_gene: TRBV9; d_gene: TRBD1; j_gene: TRBJ1-5; CDR3aa: CASSHNSGQGVVSNQPQHF; CDR3nt: TGTGCCAGCAGCCATAATTCGGGACAGGGGGTTGTCAGCAATCAGCCCCAGCATTTT
abundance: NA; v_gene: TRBV12-3/TRBV12-4; d_gene: TRBD1; j_gene: TRBJ1-1; CDR3aa: CASGLTGGAFF; CDR3nt: TGTGCCAGCGGTCTTACAGGGGGGGCTTTCTTT
abundance: NA; v_gene: TRBV5-4; d_gene: NA; j_gene: TRBJ1-2; CDR3aa: CASSLGRTTNYGYTF; CDR3nt: TGTGCCAGCAGCTTGGGCCGGACAACTAACTATGGCTACACCTTC
abundance: NA; v_gene: TRBV2; d_gene: NA; j_gene: TRBJ1-2; CDR3aa: CASRREGVVYGYTF; CDR3nt: TGTGCCAGCAGGCGGGAGGGCGTTGTCTATGGCTACACCTTC
abundance: NA; v_gene: TRBV5-1; d_gene: NA; j_gene: TRBJ1-3; CDR3aa: CASSLDGVQTSGNTIYF; CDR3nt: TGCGCCAGCAGCTTGGACGGGGTTCAGACATCTGGAAACACCATATATTTT
abundance: NA; v_gene: TRBV4-1; d_gene: NA; j_gene: TRBJ2-6; CDR3aa: CASSHEQGSGANVLTF; CDR3nt: TGCGCCAGCAGCCATGAACAGGGCTCTGGGGCCAACGTCCTGACTTTC
abundance: NA; v_gene: TRBV5-1; d_gene: TRBD2; j_gene: TRBJ2-2; CDR3aa: CASSYIAGGNTGELFF; CDR3nt: TGCGCCAGCAGCTACATAGCGGGGGGGAACACCGGGGAGCTGTTTTTT
abundance: NA; v_gene: TRBV27; d_gene: NA; j_gene: TRBJ2-2; CDR3aa: CASSSQVSGELFF; CDR3nt: TGTGCCAGCAGTTCACAGGTTTCCGGGGAGCTGTTTTTT
abundance: NA; v_gene: TRBV29-1; d_gene: TRBD1; j_gene: TRBJ1-1; CDR3aa: CSASTGMNTEAFF; CDR3nt: TGCAGCGCCTCGACAGGGATGAACACTGAAGCTTTCTTT
abundance: many; v_gene: TRBV19; d_gene: TRBD1; j_gene: TRBJ1-6; CDR3aa: CASSRTGDYDSPLHF; CDR3nt: TGTGCCAGTAGCCGGACAGGGGATTATGATTCACCCCTCCACTTT
abundance: NA; v_gene: TRBV30; d_gene: NA; j_gene: TRBJ1-5; CDR3aa: CAWSVRGNQPQHF; CDR3nt: TGTGCCTGGAGTGTACGGGGCAATCAGCCCCAGCATTTT
abundance: NA; v_gene: TRBV3-1/TRBV3-2; d_gene: NA; j_gene: TRBJ1-5; CDR3aa: CASSRGQTNQPQHF; CDR3nt: TGTGCCAGCAGCCGAGGACAGACCAATCAGCCCCAGCATTTT
abundance: few; v_gene: TRBV30; d_gene: NA; j_gene: TRBJ2-2; CDR3aa: CAWSVGRTANTGELFF; CDR3nt: TGTGCCTGGAGTGTTGGACGGACAGCGAACACCGGGGAGCTGTTTTTT
abundance: NA; v_gene: TRBV7-2; d_gene: TRBD1; j_gene: TRBJ2-1; CDR3aa: CASSLEPQAGQANNEQFF; CDR3nt: TGTGCCAGCAGCTTAGAGCCCCAGGCCGGACAGGCGAACAATGAGCAGTTCTTC
abundance: NA; v_gene: TRBV2; d_gene: TRBD1; j_gene: TRBJ2-7; CDR3aa: CASSERQGGEQYF; CDR3nt: TGTGCCAGCAGTGAAAGACAGGGCGGCGAGCAGTACTTC
abundance: once; v_gene: TRBV5-1; d_gene: TRBD2; j_gene: TRBJ2-3; CDR3aa: CASSLGGGISDTQYF; CDR3nt: TGCGCCAGCAGCTTGGGCGGGGGTATATCAGATACGCAGTATTTT
abundance: NA; v_gene: TRBV29-1; d_gene: NA; j_gene: TRBJ2-7; CDR3aa: CSVEEGQGAYEQYF; CDR3nt: TGCAGCGTTGAAGAGGGGCAGGGTGCCTACGAGCAGTACTTC
abundance: NA; v_gene: TRBV30; d_gene: NA; j_gene: TRBJ2-1; CDR3aa: CAWSRGIVVYEQFF; CDR3nt: TGTGCCTGGAGCCGGGGAATAGTAGTTTATGAGCAGTTCTTC
abundance: NA; v_gene: TRBV6-5; d_gene: NA; j_gene: TRBJ2-1; CDR3aa: CATFNRGGGNEQFF; CDR3nt: TGTGCCACCTTTAACAGGGGGGGTGGGAATGAGCAGTTCTTC
abundance: few; v_gene: TRBV21-1; d_gene: NA; j_gene: TRBJ1-5; CDR3aa: CASSTHYPDRENQPQHF; CDR3nt: TGTGCCAGCAGCACCCATTATCCAGACAGGGAAAATCAGCCCCAGCATTTT
abundance: NA; v_gene: TRBV7-6; d_gene: TRBD2; j_gene: TRBJ2-5; CDR3aa: CASSWPLSGGARETQYF; CDR3nt: TGTGCCAGCAGCTGGCCCCTTAGCGGGGGGGCCCGGGAGACCCAGTACTTC
abundance: NA; v_gene: TRBV7-2; d_gene: NA; j_gene: TRBJ1-2; CDR3aa: CASSLVRAVFDYGYTF; CDR3nt: TGTGCCAGCAGCTTAGTCAGGGCCGTATTCGACTATGGCTACACCTTC
abundance: NA; v_gene: TRBV6-5; d_gene: TRBD1; j_gene: TRBJ2-5; CDR3aa: CASSYRQGAGETQYF; CDR3nt: TGTGCCAGCAGTTATCGACAGGGGGCGGGGGAGACCCAGTACTTC
abundance: NA; v_gene: TRBV5-6; d_gene: NA; j_gene: TRBJ2-1; CDR3aa: CASSLLRDNEQFF; CDR3nt: TGTGCCAGCAGCTTGCTGAGGGACAATGAGCAGTTCTTC
abundance: NA; v_gene: TRBV5-5; d_gene: NA; j_gene: TRBJ2-6; CDR3aa: CASSFGTPSGGANVLTF; CDR3nt: TGTGCCAGCAGCTTCGGGACACCCTCCGGCGGGGCCAACGTCCTGACTTTC
abundance: NA; v_gene: TRBV4-1; d_gene: TRBD2; j_gene: TRBJ2-2; CDR3aa: CASSQVDLGLASGELFF; CDR3nt: TGCGCCAGCAGCCAAGTGGACCTTGGACTAGCCTCCGGGGAGCTGTTTTTT
abundance: NA; v_gene: TRBV18; d_gene: TRBD2; j_gene: TRBJ2-5; CDR3aa: CASSPPGLAGVEETQYF; CDR3nt: TGTGCCAGCTCACCACCGGGACTAGCGGGGGTCGAAGAGACCCAGTACTTC
abundance: NA; v_gene: TRBV27; d_gene: TRBD1; j_gene: TRBJ1-6; CDR3aa: CASTRGRGASSPLHF; CDR3nt: TGTGCCAGCACCCGGGGCAGGGGGGCGTCTTCACCCCTCCACTTT
abundance: NA; v_gene: TRBV3-1/TRBV3-2; d_gene: TRBD2; j_gene: TRBJ2-7; CDR3aa: CASSRGTSGGADRYEQYF; CDR3nt: TGTGCCAGCAGCCGCGGGACTAGCGGGGGGGCCGATCGCTACGAGCAGTACTTC
abundance: few; v_gene: TRBV3-1/TRBV3-2; d_gene: TRBD1; j_gene: TRBJ1-5; CDR3aa: CASSRGTGSQPQHF; CDR3nt: TGTGCCAGCAGCCGAGGGACAGGGAGTCAGCCCCAGCATTTT
abundance: NA; v_gene: TRBV6-2/TRBV6-3; d_gene: TRBD1; j_gene: TRBJ2-7; CDR3aa: CASSGETGISYEQYF; CDR3nt: TGTGCCAGCAGTGGCGAGACAGGGATTTCCTACGAGCAGTACTTC
abundance: NA; v_gene: TRBV20-1; d_gene: TRBD1; j_gene: TRBJ1-2; CDR3aa: CSASDPGQSYGYTF; CDR3nt: TGCAGTGCTAGTGACCCGGGACAGAGCTATGGCTACACCTTC
abundance: NA; v_gene: TRBV18; d_gene: NA; j_gene: TRBJ2-7; CDR3aa: CASSPTGIYEQYF; CDR3nt: TGTGCCAGCTCACCGACAGGAATCTACGAGCAGTACTTC